The clone carrying this T cell receptor (beta chain) has only one observation. Germline V CDR1 and CDR2: SGHTA, FQGTGA. The length of the CDR3 is 15 residues. Trimming stripped 1 base from V and 0 bases from J, with 6 bases between. These data are taken from a study of OX40 agonist ivuxolimab in advanced cancers. Overall study context: Patients were infused with ivuxolimab every 2 weeks at 0.01 to 10 mg/kg. Patients receiving dose escalation had hepatocellular carcinoma, melanoma, renal cell or head and neck cancer.

Profiled with immunoSEQ multiplex PCR; TCRdb holds only in-frame clones, not every one. The repertoire has tens of thousands of clones, about 91% of them found once; the top ten carry 0.4% to 0.55%. The chain combines TRBV7-3 with TRBJ2-2; the D is unclear. The sequenced sample was CD4+ or CD8+ T cells sorted from blood, obtained in a trial of the OX40 agonist ivuxolimab. The clonotype comes from an adult with an advanced solid tumor such as melanoma, head and neck, liver or kidney cancer. CDR3 in amino acids: CASSLSGSNTGELFF. DNA for the CDR3: TGTGCCAGCAGCTTAAGTGGGTCGAACACCGGGGAGCTGTTTTTT.